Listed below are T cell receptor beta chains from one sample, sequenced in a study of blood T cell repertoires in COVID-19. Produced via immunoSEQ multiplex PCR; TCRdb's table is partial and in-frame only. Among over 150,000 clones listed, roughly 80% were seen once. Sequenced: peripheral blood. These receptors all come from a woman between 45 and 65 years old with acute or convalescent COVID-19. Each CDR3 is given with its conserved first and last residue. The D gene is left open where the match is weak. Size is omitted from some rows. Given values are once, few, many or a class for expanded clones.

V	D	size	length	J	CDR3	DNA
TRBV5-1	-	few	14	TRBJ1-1	CASSLQGMNTEAFF	TGCGCCAGCAGCTTGCAGGGAATGAACACTGAAGCTTTCTTT
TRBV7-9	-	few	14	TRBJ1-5	CASILGPCDQPQHF	TGTGCCAGCATCCTCGGTCCATGTGATCAGCCCCAGCATTTT
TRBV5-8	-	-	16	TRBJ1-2	CASSPGVQGGVNGYTF	TGTGCCAGCAGCCCCGGGGTTCAGGGAGGCGTGAATGGCTACACCTTC
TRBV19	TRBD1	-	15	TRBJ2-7	CASSGPGQGLYEQYF	TGTGCCAGTAGTGGGCCGGGACAGGGGCTCTACGAGCAGTACTTC
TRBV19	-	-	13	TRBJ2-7	CASSITRVGEQYF	TGTGCCAGTAGTATCACCAGGGTAGGCGAGCAGTACTTC
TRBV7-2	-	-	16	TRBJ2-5	CASSFQAGSLQETQYF	TGTGCCAGCAGCTTCCAGGCGGGAAGCCTCCAAGAGACCCAGTACTTC
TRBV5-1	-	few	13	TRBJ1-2	CASSLNGDYGYTF	TGCGCCAGCAGCTTAAACGGGGACTATGGCTACACCTTC
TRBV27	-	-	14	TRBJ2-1	CASSLDRIYNEQFF	TGTGCCAGCAGTTTAGACAGGATCTACAATGAGCAGTTCTTC
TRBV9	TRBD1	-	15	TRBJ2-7	CASSVAPADRDEQYF	TGTGCCAGCAGCGTAGCCCCCGCGGACAGGGACGAGCAGTACTTC
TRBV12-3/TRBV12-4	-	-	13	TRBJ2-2	CASIWAGAGELFF	TGTGCCAGCATTTGGGCGGGCGCCGGGGAGCTGTTTTTT
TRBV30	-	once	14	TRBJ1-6	CAWSVRQGTSPLHF	TGTGCCTGGAGTGTACGCCAGGGTACTTCACCCCTCCACTTT
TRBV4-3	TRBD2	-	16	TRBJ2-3	CASSPRTSGNTDTQYF	TGCGCCAGCAGCCCGCGGACTAGCGGGAACACAGATACGCAGTATTTT
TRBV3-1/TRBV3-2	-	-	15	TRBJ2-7	CASSPRVVSSYEQYF	TGTGCCAGCAGCCCCCGAGTCGTCTCGTCCTACGAGCAGTACTTC
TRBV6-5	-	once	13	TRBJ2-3	CASSYSLKTGQYF	TGTGCCAGCAGTTACTCCCTAAAAACGGGGCAGTATTTT
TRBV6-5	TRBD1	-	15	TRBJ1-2	CASSSRDRGQYGYTF	TGTGCCAGCAGTTCCCGGGACAGGGGGCAATATGGCTACACCTTC
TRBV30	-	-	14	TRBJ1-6	CAWRESSYNSPLHF	TGTGCCTGGAGGGAGAGCTCCTATAATTCACCCCTCCACTTT
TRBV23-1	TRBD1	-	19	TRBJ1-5	CASSQPRGQGPCGNQPQHF	TGCGCCAGCAGTCAACCCAGGGGACAGGGGCCGTGTGGCAATCAGCCCCAGCATTTT
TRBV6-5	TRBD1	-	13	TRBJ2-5	CASRRQGPETQYF	TGTGCCAGCAGAAGACAGGGCCCGGAGACCCAGTACTTC
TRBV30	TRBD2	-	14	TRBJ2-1	CACPGTSAFNEQFF	TGTGCCTGCCCCGGGACTAGCGCCTTCAATGAGCAGTTCTTC
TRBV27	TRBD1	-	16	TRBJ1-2	CASSSYDRGANYGYTF	TGTGCCAGCAGTTCCTACGACAGGGGAGCTAACTATGGCTACACCTTC
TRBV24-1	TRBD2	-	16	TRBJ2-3	CATSDPSGGWLGTQYF	TGTGCCACCAGTGATCCTAGCGGGGGGTGGCTTGGTACGCAGTATTTT
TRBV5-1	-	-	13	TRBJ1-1	CASSVGVYTEAFF	TGCGCCAGCAGCGTAGGGGTCTACACTGAAGCTTTCTTT
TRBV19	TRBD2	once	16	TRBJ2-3	CASSSRGSGGTDTQYF	TGTGCCAGTAGTTCCCGGGGTAGCGGGGGCACAGATACGCAGTATTTT
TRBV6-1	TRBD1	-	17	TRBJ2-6	CASSEGTGSSGANVLTF	TGTGCCAGCAGTGAGGGGACAGGGAGCTCTGGGGCCAACGTCCTGACTTTC
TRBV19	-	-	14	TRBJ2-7	CASSLRGPAYEQYF	TGTGCCAGTAGTTTGCGGGGGCCCGCATACGAGCAGTACTTC
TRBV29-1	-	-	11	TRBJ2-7	CSAGQSYEQYF	TGCAGCGCCGGACAGTCCTACGAGCAGTACTTC
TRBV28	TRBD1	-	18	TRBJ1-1	CASSFGRDRGPKGTEAFF	TGTGCCAGCAGTTTTGGGAGAGACAGGGGGCCTAAGGGCACTGAAGCTTTCTTT
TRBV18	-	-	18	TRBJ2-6	CASSPPRDSISGANVLTF	TGTGCCAGCTCACCACCGCGGGACAGCATCTCTGGGGCCAACGTCCTGACTTTC
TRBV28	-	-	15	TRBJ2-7	CASRTGGPDTYEQYF	TGTGCCAGCAGAACCGGGGGGCCGGATACCTACGAGCAGTACTTC
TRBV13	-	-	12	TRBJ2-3	CASSLGAFHQYF	TGTGCCAGCAGCCTTGGGGCATTCCACCAGTATTTT
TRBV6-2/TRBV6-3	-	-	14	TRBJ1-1	CASSYRSGNTEAFF	TGTGCCAGCAGTTACCGATCGGGGAACACTGAAGCTTTCTTT
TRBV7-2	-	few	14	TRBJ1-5	CASSLAQGSQPQHF	TGTGCCAGCAGCTTAGCGCAGGGTTCTCAGCCCCAGCATTTT
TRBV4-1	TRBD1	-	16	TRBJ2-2	CASSQEGTVNTGELFF	TGCGCCAGCAGCCAAGAGGGGACAGTAAACACCGGGGAGCTGTTTTTT
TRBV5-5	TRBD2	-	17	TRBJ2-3	CASSVLGTSGSTDTQYF	TGTGCCAGCAGCGTTTTAGGGACTAGCGGGTCCACAGATACGCAGTATTTT
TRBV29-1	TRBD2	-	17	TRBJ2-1	CSVEGTSGSWGYNEQFF	TGCAGCGTCGAGGGGACTAGCGGGAGTTGGGGGTACAATGAGCAGTTCTTC
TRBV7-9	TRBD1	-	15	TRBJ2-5	CASSPGQGYQETQYF	TGTGCCAGCAGCCCGGGACAGGGGTACCAAGAGACCCAGTACTTC
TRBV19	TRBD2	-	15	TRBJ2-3	CASRPGLAGTDTQYF	TGTGCCAGTAGGCCGGGACTAGCGGGCACAGATACGCAGTATTTT
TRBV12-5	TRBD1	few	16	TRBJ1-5	CASGLVGGYSNQPQHF	TGTGCTAGTGGTTTGGTAGGGGGCTATAGCAATCAGCCCCAGCATTTT
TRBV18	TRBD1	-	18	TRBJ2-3	CASSPFGTGSSSTDTQYF	TGTGCCAGCTCACCATTTGGGACAGGGTCTTCGAGCACAGATACGCAGTATTTT
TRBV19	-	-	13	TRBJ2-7	CASSIQGRNEQYF	TGTGCCAGTAGTATCCAGGGGAGAAACGAGCAGTACTTC
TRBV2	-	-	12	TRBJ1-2	CASSPGTLTTTF	TGTGCCAGCAGTCCCGGGACATTAACTACCACCTTC
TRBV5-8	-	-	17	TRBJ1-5	CASSLLGVPYSNQPQHF	TGTGCCAGCAGCTTGCTCGGGGTCCCCTATAGCAATCAGCCCCAGCATTTT
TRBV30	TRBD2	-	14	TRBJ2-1	CAWRASGGHGEQFF	TGTGCCTGGAGGGCTAGCGGGGGGCATGGTGAGCAGTTCTTC
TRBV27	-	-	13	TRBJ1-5	CASSLSRDQPQHF	TGTGCCAGCAGTTTAAGTCGGGATCAGCCCCAGCATTTT